Sequencing of this TCR beta chain was carried out in a study of CD8 T cells in Susac syndrome. General study findings and limits: Regarding the TCR sequencing and HLA analysis, the study admitted that a relatively small number of individuals were involved.

Comments on this clonotype: Its antigen is not known.

The CDR3 runs 13 residues. Germline V gene data show CDR1 as DFQATT and CDR2 as SNEGSKA (reference sequence). V gave up 5 bases and J gave up 0 bases, with 8 bases separating them. From blood CD8+ and CD4+ T cells, TCR beta sequences were generated. Reverse transcription of roughly 0.5 to 1 ug RNA was performed with random hexamers. In TCRdb, the immunoSEQ multiplex PCR reads were re-called with MiXCR into one record per CDR3 protein. The sample consists of 200,000 to 300,000 distinct CDR3 sequences, less than 96% of them appearing once. The source material was CD4+ T cells from PBMCs. This receptor was obtained from a human donor with Susac syndrome. The chain uses TRBV20-1 and TRBJ2-4, with D unclear. The CDR3 DNA is TGCAGTGCTCGCACTTTAGCCAAAAACATTCAGTACTTC. It translates to CSARTLAKNIQYF.